Listed here are 9 T cell receptor beta chains from one sample, sequenced in a study of shared clonotypes between healthy human individuals. Repertoires were generated with immunoSEQ multiplex PCR, while TCRdb's copy carries only in-frame clones and drops some. The sample includes roughly 1,500,000 clones, around 98% of them seen just once. The sequenced material came from naive CD4+ T cells sorted from blood. Subset defined: CD45RA+ positively selected. The receptors were sampled from a man under 40 in good health.

The V and J genes are TRBV29-1 and TRBJ1-2; D remains ambiguous. Looked up from germline, CDR1 is SQVTM and CDR2 is ANQGSEA. The ends were cut back, 4 bases at V and 6 bases at J, with 15 bases in the middle. This CDR3 spans 13 amino acids. The CDR3 DNA sequence: TGCAGCGTTGGGTCTCGGAAAGGCGATGGCTACACCTTC. Protein sequence: CSVGSRKGDGYTF.

J is TRBJ2-3 and V is TRBV27; 9 positions agree with TRBD1. Trimming at V came to 3 bases and at J to 6 bases, leaving 4 bases not matched to a gene. The CDR3 loop spans 14 amino acids. The germline V gene has CDR1 MNHEY and CDR2 SMNVEV (reference sequence). CDR3 nucleotide sequence: TGTGCCAGCAGTTTGGACAGGGGACAGGATACGCAGTATTTT. Translation: CASSLDRGQDTQYF.

The genes are TRBV29-1 and TRBJ2-7, with a weak D call TRBD2 (6 bases). Germline lookup yields CDR1 SQVTM and CDR2 ANQGSEA. Trimming shortened V by 5 bases and J by 4 bases, and 18 bases separated the two germline ends. The CDR3 totals 14 residues. The CDR3 region has the DNA TGCAGCGTTTCCGTGGGGGGAGTTGAGTACGAGCAGTACTTC. Its protein product is CSVSVGGVEYEQYF.

The genes are TRBV18 and TRBJ2-5, with D possibly matching TRBD2 (7 bases). V lost 6 bases to trimming and J lost 0 bases, with 17 bases between them. Germline V lookup: CDR1 KGHSH, CDR2 LQKENI. The CDR3 consists of 16 residues. CDR3 DNA: TGTGCCAGCTCTTCGGGGGGACACCTGTACCAAGAGACCCAGTACTTC. Translating it yields CASSSGGHLYQETQYF.

V and J are TRBV29-1 and TRBJ2-3; the D is unclear. The CDR3 consists of 13 residues. The germline CDR1 and CDR2 sequences are SQVTM and ANQGSEA. V lost 3 bases and J lost 6, with 13 bases in between. For the CDR3, the DNA is TGCAGCGTTGACCGGGTTGTGGGGGATACGCAGTATTTT. It yields the protein CSVDRVVGDTQYF.

This rearrangement joins TRBV6-5 to TRBJ2-2; D is unclear. Trimming took 0 bases from V and 7 from J, leaving 3 bases between them. Germline V gene data show CDR1 as MNHEY and CDR2 as SVGAGI. This CDR3 has 12 amino acids. The chain's CDR3 is CASSYSDGELFF. DNA of the CDR3: TGTGCCAGCAGTTACTCGGACGGGGAGCTGTTTTTT.

This sequence joins TRBV5-6 and TRBJ1-5; D gene ambiguous. The CDR3 extends over 12 amino acids. Trimming shortened V by 4 bases and J by 5 bases, and 7 bases separated the two germline ends. Germline V gene lookup returns CDR1 SGHDT and CDR2 YYEEEE. CDR3 sequence: CASSRADQPQHF. CDR3 nucleotide sequence: TGTGCCAGCAGCCGGGCTGATCAGCCCCAGCATTTT.

This sequence joins TRBV28 and TRBJ1-2; D ambiguous. This CDR3 has 15 residues. With 6 bases removed from V and 3 bases from J, the gap between germline ends came to 17 bases. Germline V gives CDR1 MDHEN, CDR2 SYDVKM. CDR3 in amino acids: CASSHRGLLDYGYTF. Written as DNA, the CDR3 is TGTGCCAGCAGCCACCGCGGGCTTCTGGACTATGGCTACACCTTC.

The J gene is TRBJ2-2, the V gene TRBV7-9, with D uncertain. The CDR3 is 15 residues long. Germline lookup yields CDR1 SEHNR and CDR2 FQNEAQ (reference sequence). The V gene lost 0 bases and the J gene lost 4 bases, with 9 bases spanning the gap. This CDR3 is CASSLAPLRTGELFF. The CDR3 nucleotides read TGTGCCAGCAGCTTAGCCCCTTTGCGCACCGGGGAGCTGTTTTTT.